This T cell receptor (beta chain) originates from a study of shared clonotypes between healthy human individuals. At the level of the study: Samples came from two female and three male donors aged 18 to 49. Broader study findings: Naive subsets typically showed greater estimated richness than memory subsets. The sharing of 4.5% to 5% of naive CD4 clonotypes was seen across several donors. Represented diversity, genetic and exposure-history alike, was limited by few donors.

Naivety among CD8 cells was defined by CD45RO negativity and positive CCR7 selection, thereby excluding terminally differentiated effector memory CD45RA+ cells. Comment on this clone: As yet, its antigen is unknown.

Sequenced by immunoSEQ multiplex PCR; TCRdb stores in-frame clones only, minus some. Among nearly 2 million clones listed, about 94% were seen once. The CDR3 extends over 14 amino acids. Germline V lookup: CDR1 SGHTA, CDR2 FQGTGA. With 4 bases clipped from V and 3 bases from J, the junction kept 1 base outside the gene matches. The V call is TRBV7-3, the J call TRBJ2-3, with 10 nucleotides matching TRBD2. The sample comprised naive CD8+ T cells sorted from blood. This receptor was identified in a man between 18 and 35 years old in good health. CDR3 nucleotide sequence: TGTGCCAGCAGCTCAGCGGGGGGGACAGATACGCAGTATTTT. Amino acid sequence: CASSSAGGTDTQYF.